This is a list of T cell receptor beta chains from one sample in a study of blood T cell repertoires in COVID-19. The protocol was immunoSEQ multiplex PCR, while the TCRdb copy is restricted to in-frame clones and leaves out a portion. The table has approximately 300,000 clones, 90% seen once. Input material: peripheral blood. These TCRs come from a woman aged 40 to 55 with COVID-19, enrolled during active disease. Both conserved end residues are part of each CDR3. The D gene is left open where the match is weak. Clone size is not always given. Where it is, it says once, few, many or a class for expanded clones.

CDR3	DNA	D	V	J	size
CASGLQGDGQPQHF	TGTGCCAGCGGGTTACAGGGGGACGGTCAGCCCCAGCATTTT	TRBD1	TRBV27	TRBJ1-5	.
CASSLGLAGAQRSYNEQFF	TGTGCCAGCAGCTTAGGACTAGCGGGAGCCCAGCGGTCCTACAATGAGCAGTTCTTC	TRBD2	TRBV7-9	TRBJ2-1	.
CAWSDGGVGGTF	TGTGCCTGGAGTGATGGGGGTGTCGGAGGGACCTTC	.	TRBV30	TRBJ1-2	.
CAISENREKSYEQYF	TGTGCCATCAGTGAGAACAGGGAAAAATCCTACGAGCAGTACTTC	.	TRBV10-3	TRBJ2-7	.
CASSLRQATNEKLFF	TGTGCCAGTAGCCTCAGACAGGCAACTAATGAAAAACTGTTTTTT	.	TRBV19	TRBJ1-4	.
CASSYSGGTIYF	TGTGCCAGCAGTTACTCGGGGGGCACCATATATTTT	.	TRBV6-5	TRBJ1-3	.
CAISGLAGGRSSYNEQFF	TGTGCCATCTCGGGACTAGCGGGGGGGCGGAGCTCCTACAATGAGCAGTTCTTC	TRBD2	TRBV10-3	TRBJ2-1	.
CASSLAAKTQYF	TGTGCCAGCAGTTTAGCGGCTAAGACCCAGTACTTC	.	TRBV28	TRBJ2-5	.
CASSPRQGLLYF	TGTGCCAGCAGCCCGAGACAGGGGCTACTGTACTTC	TRBD1	TRBV7-2	TRBJ2-7	.
CASSPRVGGPPETQYF	TGTGCCAGCAGCCCCCGAGTGGGGGGGCCGCCCGAGACCCAGTACTTC	.	TRBV7-3	TRBJ2-5	.
CASSSMTGTNYGYTF	TGTGCCAGCAGCTCGATGACAGGGACAAACTATGGCTACACCTTC	TRBD1	TRBV5-4	TRBJ1-2	.
CASSLLGGRAEQFF	TGTGCCAGCAGCTTATTAGGGGGCCGGGCTGAGCAGTTCTTC	TRBD1	TRBV7-8	TRBJ2-1	.
CASSQEPRGNTGELFF	TGCGCCAGCAGCCAAGAACCCCGAGGAAACACCGGGGAGCTGTTTTTT	.	TRBV4-3	TRBJ2-2	.
CASSVGGLAGLNEQFF	TGTGCCAGCAGCGTAGGGGGGCTAGCGGGGCTCAATGAGCAGTTCTTC	TRBD2	TRBV9	TRBJ2-1	.
CASGSYLLGGGQWRNTGELFF	TGTGCTAGTGGTTCCTACCTTCTGGGCGGGGGGCAATGGAGAAACACCGGGGAGCTGTTTTTT	TRBD2	TRBV12-5	TRBJ2-2	.
CASSRPGLPKDTF	TGTGCCAGCAGTCGCCCGGGACTCCCTAAGGACACCTTC	.	TRBV28	TRBJ1-2	.
CASSLVTQTYEQYF	TGTGCCAGCAGTTTAGTCACACAGACCTACGAGCAGTACTTC	.	TRBV27	TRBJ2-7	.
CASSPGGPHNQPQHF	TGTGCCAGCAGCCCGGGGGGTCCGCACAATCAGCCCCAGCATTTT	.	TRBV9	TRBJ1-5	.
CASSRDRGYPQHF	TGTGCCAGCAGCCGGGACAGGGGATACCCCCAGCATTTT	TRBD1	TRBV7-3	TRBJ1-5	.
CASSLQSGGFSVGEQFF	TGCGCCAGCAGCTTGCAGTCAGGGGGTTTCAGTGTCGGTGAGCAGTTCTTC	TRBD1	TRBV5-1	TRBJ2-1	.
CASSLDSSQETQYF	TGCGCCAGCAGCTTGGATTCCTCTCAAGAGACCCAGTACTTC	.	TRBV5-1	TRBJ2-5	.
CACGSTRQGRDTEAFF	TGTGCTTGTGGTTCCACACGACAGGGGAGGGACACTGAAGCTTTCTTT	TRBD1	TRBV12-5	TRBJ1-1	.
CASSLQGREPQHF	TGTGCCAGCAGTTTACAGGGTCGGGAGCCCCAGCATTTT	.	TRBV28	TRBJ1-5	.
CASSASGTAHTEAFF	TGTGCCAGCAGTGCCTCCGGGACAGCGCACACTGAAGCTTTCTTT	TRBD1	TRBV7-2	TRBJ1-1	.
CASSRRGQVTNEKLFF	TGTGCCAGCTCACGGCGTGGGCAAGTAACTAATGAAAAACTGTTTTTT	.	TRBV18	TRBJ1-4	.
CASSLQGTYEQYF	TGTGCCAGCAGTTTGCAGGGAACGTACGAGCAGTACTTC	.	TRBV27	TRBJ2-7	once
CASSQRQSLDQPQHF	TGTGCCAGCAGCCAAAGACAGTCTTTGGATCAGCCCCAGCATTTT	.	TRBV14	TRBJ1-5	.
CASSISDSPLHF	TGTGCCAGTAGTATTAGCGATTCACCCCTCCACTTT	.	TRBV19	TRBJ1-6	.
CASSPQAGENIQYF	TGTGCCAGCAGCCCTCAAGCAGGGGAAAACATTCAGTACTTC	.	TRBV7-2	TRBJ2-4	.
CASSYDRGLASPLHF	TGTGCCAGCAGTTACGACAGGGGGCTGGCTTCACCCCTCCACTTT	TRBD1	TRBV6-2/TRBV6-3	TRBJ1-6	.
CASSPILDRGLGYTF	TGTGCCAGTAGTCCCATTTTGGACAGGGGGTTAGGCTACACCTTC	TRBD1	TRBV19	TRBJ1-2	.
CASSLALPVQGLGEQYF	TGTGCCAGCAGCTTAGCTTTACCGGTTCAGGGGCTCGGCGAGCAGTACTTC	.	TRBV7-9	TRBJ2-7	.
CASKLQTVEDTEAFF	TGTGCCAGTAAGCTTCAAACAGTGGAAGACACTGAAGCTTTCTTT	.	TRBV19	TRBJ1-1	.
CASSEAGTVGEKLFF	TGTGCCAGCAGTGAAGCAGGGACAGTCGGCGAAAAACTGTTTTTT	TRBD1	TRBV6-1	TRBJ1-4	.
CASSDDREYSNQPQHF	TGTGCCAGCAGTGACGACAGGGAATATAGCAATCAGCCCCAGCATTTT	TRBD1	TRBV28	TRBJ1-5	.
CAIHDRDPATNEKLFF	TGTGCCATCCATGACAGGGATCCCGCCACTAATGAAAAACTGTTTTTT	TRBD1	TRBV24-1	TRBJ1-4	.
CASSSGANVLTF	TGTGCCAGCAGTTCGGGGGCCAACGTCCTGACTTTC	.	TRBV6-5	TRBJ2-6	.
CAGGLYGGDTQYF	TGTGCCGGGGGACTTTACGGGGGAGATACGCAGTATTTT	.	TRBV7-2	TRBJ2-3	.
CASSYFGTTRYEQYF	TGTGCCAGCAGTTACTTTGGGACTACCCGCTACGAGCAGTACTTC	TRBD2	TRBV6-5	TRBJ2-7	once
CAWTRGAVKAFF	TGTGCCTGGACCCGCGGGGCAGTGAAAGCTTTCTTT	.	TRBV30	TRBJ1-1	.
CASEDSRRTDTQYF	TGCGCCAGCGAGGACTCAAGGCGCACAGATACGCAGTATTTT	.	TRBV4-1	TRBJ2-3	.